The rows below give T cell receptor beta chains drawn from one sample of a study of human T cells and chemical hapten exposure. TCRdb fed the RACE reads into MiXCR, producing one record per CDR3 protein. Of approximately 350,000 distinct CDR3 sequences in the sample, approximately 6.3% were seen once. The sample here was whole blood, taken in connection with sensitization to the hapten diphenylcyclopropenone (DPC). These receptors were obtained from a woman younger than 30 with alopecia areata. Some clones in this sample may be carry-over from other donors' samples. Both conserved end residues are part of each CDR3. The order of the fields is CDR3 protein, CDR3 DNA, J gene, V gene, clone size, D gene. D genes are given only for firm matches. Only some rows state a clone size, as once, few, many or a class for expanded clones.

CASSVDYEGINIQYF | TGTGCCAGCAGCGTCGATTACGAGGGTATAAACATTCAGTACTTC | TRBJ2-4 | TRBV6-2/TRBV6-3 | few | NA
CASSQEGRVQETQYF | TGTGCCAGCAGCCAAGAAGGCAGGGTCCAAGAGACCCAGTACTTC | TRBJ2-5 | TRBV14 | NA | NA
CASISNSGANVLTF | TGTGCCAGCATTTCCAACTCTGGGGCCAACGTCCTGACTTTC | TRBJ2-6 | TRBV6-1 | NA | NA
CASSLRQGARETQYF | TGTGCCAGCAGTTTACGACAGGGGGCAAGAGAGACCCAGTACTTC | TRBJ2-5 | TRBV12-3/TRBV12-4 | few | TRBD1
CASSTPGQDGAFF | TGTGCCAGCAGCACCCCAGGACAGGACGGTGCTTTCTTT | TRBJ1-1 | TRBV9 | few | TRBD1
CASSTLAGGYEQYF | TGTGCCAGCAGTACCTTGGCGGGGGGCTACGAGCAGTACTTC | TRBJ2-7 | TRBV12-3/TRBV12-4 | many | TRBD2
CASSTRQGRQETQYF | TGTGCCAGCAGCACACGACAGGGGCGGCAAGAGACCCAGTACTTC | TRBJ2-5 | TRBV6-2/TRBV6-3 | few | TRBD1
CASSPGGGINYGYTF | TGTGCCAGCAGCCCCGGGGGGGGAATCAACTATGGCTACACCTTC | TRBJ1-2 | TRBV5-5 | NA | NA
CASSQRTYGYTF | TGTGCCAGCAGCCAAAGGACCTATGGCTACACCTTC | TRBJ1-2 | TRBV3-1 | NA | NA
CASSLQGTTGYTF | TGTGCCAGCAGTTTACAGGGTACGACTGGCTACACCTTC | TRBJ1-2 | TRBV27 | NA | NA
CASSQAGGQVDTQYF | TGCGCCAGCAGCCAAGCAGGGGGGCAGGTAGATACGCAGTATTTT | TRBJ2-3 | TRBV4-3 | NA | NA
CASSLGEVGQPQHF | TGTGCCAGCAGCTTGGGGGAAGTTGGGCAGCCCCAGCATTTT | TRBJ1-5 | TRBV7-9 | NA | NA
CASSHPGPGETQYF | TGCGCCAGCAGCCACCCCGGCCCCGGAGAGACCCAGTACTTC | TRBJ2-5 | TRBV4-3 | many | NA
CASGRGLEEQYF | TGTGCCAGCGGTAGAGGGTTGGAGGAGCAGTACTTC | TRBJ2-7 | TRBV6-2/TRBV6-3 | few | NA
CASSEQPKRGTETQYF | TGTGCCAGCAGTGAACAACCGAAGCGAGGGACAGAGACCCAGTACTTC | TRBJ2-5 | TRBV25-1 | few | NA
CATSRDRETARRGYTF | TGTGCCACCAGCAGAGATCGGGAGACGGCCAGAAGGGGCTACACCTTC | TRBJ1-2 | TRBV15 | few | NA
CASSLDLNEKLFF | TGTGCCAGCAGCTTAGATTTAAATGAAAAACTGTTTTTT | TRBJ1-4 | TRBV7-2 | many | NA